The source of this TCR beta chain is a study of CD8 T cell repertoires and HIV-1 epitope variants. Overall study context: Control wells had CMV/EBV/flu peptides, negative Ebola AY9, or no peptide.

Data came from immunoSEQ multiplex PCR; TCRdb stores just in-frame clones and leaves some out. The profile covers some 5,200 clones, with just over 65% appearing a single time and 43% taken by the ten largest. Note on this clone: Its matching antigen is unknown.

This CDR3 contains 15 residues. CDR1 is MDHEN and CDR2 is SYDVKM in the germline V gene. V was pared by 2 bases and J by 5 bases, with 15 bases between. The TCR sequence derives from a male donor with HIV. Sequenced: cultured CD8+ T cells derived from PBMCs. The V and J genes are TRBV28 and TRBJ1-1; a possible D gene is TRBD1 (5 bases). In DNA form, the CDR3 reads TGTGCCAGCAGTTTAGGGCTGGGGGGGGGTACTGAAGCTTTCTTT. It codes for CASSLGLGGGTEAFF.